These T cell receptor beta chains were read from a single sample in a study of blood T cell repertoires in COVID-19. TCRdb's table, derived via immunoSEQ multiplex PCR, lists solely in-frame clones and lacks some. The sample contains about 49,000 clones, about four fifths of which appear only once. Sequenced: peripheral blood. The receptors derive from a man aged 50-59 years with acute or convalescent COVID-19. Each CDR3 is given with its conserved first and last residue. The order of the fields is clone size, V gene, D gene, J gene, CDR3 DNA, CDR3 protein. A D gene is named only where the DNA matches it firmly. A clone size is listed for some rows: how often the clone was seen (once, few, many), or a class if it is expanded.

NA	TRBV28	TRBD1	TRBJ1-5	TGTGCCAGCAGTTATCAGAGACAGGGCTATCAGCCCCAGCATTTT	CASSYQRQGYQPQHF
NA	TRBV5-1	TRBD2	TRBJ2-2	TGCGCCAGCAGCGAGGGACTAGCGGGGGGTAACACCGGGGAGCTGTTTTTT	CASSEGLAGGNTGELFF
NA	TRBV13	TRBD1	TRBJ2-3	TGTGCCAGCAGCTTAGTGGACAGGGATACAGATACGCAGTATTTT	CASSLVDRDTDTQYF
NA	TRBV15	TRBD1	TRBJ2-3	TGTGCCACCAGCAGAGAGTTACAGGGGAGCACAGATACGCAGTATTTT	CATSRELQGSTDTQYF
NA	TRBV27	TRBD1	TRBJ1-1	TGTGCCAGCAGTCCGAGACAGGGCCTATTGAACACTGAAGCTTTCTTT	CASSPRQGLLNTEAFF
NA	TRBV5-1	NA	TRBJ1-3	TGCGCCAGCAGTTCAGGTTCCGGAAACACCATATATTTT	CASSSGSGNTIYF
NA	TRBV19	NA	TRBJ2-7	TGTGCCAGTAGTATTCGGCGGGCTGGATCCTACGAGCAGTACTTC	CASSIRRAGSYEQYF
NA	TRBV19	NA	TRBJ1-5	TGTGCCACTTCGACAGGAGGAGGTAGCAATCAGCCCCAGCATTTT	CATSTGGGSNQPQHF
NA	TRBV5-1	TRBD2	TRBJ2-5	TGCGCCAGCAGCTTGGGCCCTAGCGGGTCCTCAGTGGAGACCCAGTACTTC	CASSLGPSGSSVETQYF
NA	TRBV28	NA	TRBJ2-7	TGTGCCAGCCTAGGAGCCTTAGGTAGCGGACACTCCTACGAGCAGTACTTC	CASLGALGSGHSYEQYF
NA	TRBV29-1	TRBD1	TRBJ2-7	TGCAGCGTTGAAGGGACAGGGGAAGGCTACGAGCAGTACTTC	CSVEGTGEGYEQYF
NA	TRBV6-5	NA	TRBJ2-7	TGTGCCAGCAGTTACTCGATCGTGCGGGTTAGGGACGAGCAGTACTTC	CASSYSIVRVRDEQYF
NA	TRBV27	NA	TRBJ1-6	TGTGCCAGCAGCCCCACTAAACATCCGGGGAGAGGGAATTCACCCCTCCACTTT	CASSPTKHPGRGNSPLHF
NA	TRBV10-3	NA	TRBJ1-5	TGTGCCATCAGTGATTTAGGGGGCAATCAGCCCCAGCATTTT	CAISDLGGNQPQHF
NA	TRBV10-3	NA	TRBJ2-7	TGTGCCATCAGTGAGCCGGCTTTAGGGGGTTTCTACGAGCAGTACTTC	CAISEPALGGFYEQYF
NA	TRBV5-5	TRBD1	TRBJ1-5	TGTGCCAGCAGCTTGTTCAGGGACAGTAGCAATCAGCCCCAGCATTTT	CASSLFRDSSNQPQHF
NA	TRBV7-9	TRBD1	TRBJ2-6	TGTGCCAGCAGCTTAACCCAGGGGGCGCATGGGGCCAACGTCCTGACTTTC	CASSLTQGAHGANVLTF
NA	TRBV4-1	NA	TRBJ1-2	TGCGCCAGCAGCCAAGATCCCAGGGGCGGAGGCTACACCTTC	CASSQDPRGGGYTF
few	TRBV5-1	NA	TRBJ1-6	TGCGCCAGCAGCCCGGTTCGGGGTAGCTATTCACCCCTCCACTTT	CASSPVRGSYSPLHF
few	TRBV7-2	NA	TRBJ1-2	TGTGCCAGCAGCTCAGGGGCTGGCTATGGCTACACCTTC	CASSSGAGYGYTF
NA	TRBV6-1	NA	TRBJ1-5	TGTGCCAGCAGTGAAGGGAGTGGGAGCAATCAGCCCCAGCATTTT	CASSEGSGSNQPQHF